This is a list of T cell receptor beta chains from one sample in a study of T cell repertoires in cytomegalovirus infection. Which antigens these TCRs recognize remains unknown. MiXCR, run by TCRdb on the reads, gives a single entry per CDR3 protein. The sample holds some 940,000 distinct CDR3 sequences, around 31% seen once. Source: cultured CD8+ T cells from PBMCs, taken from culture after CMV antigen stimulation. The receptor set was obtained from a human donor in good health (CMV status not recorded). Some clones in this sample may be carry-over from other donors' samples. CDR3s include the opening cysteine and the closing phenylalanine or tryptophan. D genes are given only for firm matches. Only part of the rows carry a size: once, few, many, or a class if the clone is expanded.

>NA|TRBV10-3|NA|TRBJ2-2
CAISPRGGQRNTGELFF
TGTGCCATCAGTCCTAGGGGGGGACAGCGCAACACCGGGGAGCTGTTTTTT
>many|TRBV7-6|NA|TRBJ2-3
CASSRPAGLSTDTQYF
TGTGCCAGCAGCAGACCGGCGGGGTTATCCACAGATACGCAGTATTTT
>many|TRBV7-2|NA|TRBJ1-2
CASSLGGPVLPQNYGYTF
TGTGCCAGCAGCTTAGGAGGACCAGTGTTACCCCAGAACTATGGCTACACCTTC
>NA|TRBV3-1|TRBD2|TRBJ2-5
CASSQGTSEETQYF
TGTGCCAGCAGCCAAGGGACTAGCGAGGAGACCCAGTACTTC
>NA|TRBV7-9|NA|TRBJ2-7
CASSPGMGRYEQYF
TGTGCCAGCAGCCCGGGAATGGGAAGATACGAGCAGTACTTC
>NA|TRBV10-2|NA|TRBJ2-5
CASWSPPETQYF
TGCGCCAGTTGGTCCCCCCCTGAGACCCAGTACTTC
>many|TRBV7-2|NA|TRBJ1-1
CASSLNRGLRNTEAFF
TGTGCCAGCAGCTTAAATAGGGGTTTGCGGAACACTGAAGCTTTCTTT
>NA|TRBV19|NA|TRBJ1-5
CASSTDGFPNQPQHF
TGTGCCAGTAGTACGGACGGATTTCCTAATCAGCCCCAGCATTTT
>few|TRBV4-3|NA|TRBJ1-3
CASSPWAGNTIYF
TGCGCCAGCAGCCCATGGGCGGGAAACACCATATATTTT
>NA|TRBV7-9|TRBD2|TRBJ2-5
CASSPLAQRGGFVTQYF
TGTGCCAGCAGCCCGTTAGCCCAGCGGGGGGGATTTGTGACCCAGTACTTC
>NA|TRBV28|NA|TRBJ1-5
CASSLRQASLSNQPQHF
TGTGCCAGCAGTTTACGGCAGGCCTCGCTTAGCAATCAGCCCCAGCATTTT
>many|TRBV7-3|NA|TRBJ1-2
CASSLTQGGASNYGYTF
TGTGCCAGCAGCTTAACGCAAGGAGGGGCCTCCAACTATGGCTACACCTTC
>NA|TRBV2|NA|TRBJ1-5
CASRGWFDQPQHF
TGTGCCAGCAGAGGGTGGTTTGACCAGCCCCAGCATTTT
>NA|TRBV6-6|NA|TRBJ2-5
CATAYEEDSLQETQYF
TGTGCCACGGCTTACGAAGAGGACAGCTTACAAGAGACCCAGTACTTC
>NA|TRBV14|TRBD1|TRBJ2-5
CASSHLTGDETQYF
TGTGCCAGCAGCCACTTAACAGGGGACGAGACCCAGTACTTC
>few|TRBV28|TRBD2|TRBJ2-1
CASRSGGAKYNEQFF
TGTGCCAGCCGTAGCGGGGGGGCGAAATACAATGAGCAGTTCTTC
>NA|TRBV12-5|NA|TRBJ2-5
CASGLTGLETQYF
TGTGCTAGTGGTTTGACAGGGTTAGAGACCCAGTACTTC
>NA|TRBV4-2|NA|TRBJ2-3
CASSQETRWPSSRSTDTQYF
TGTGCCAGCAGCCAAGAAACTAGATGGCCCTCGTCAAGAAGCACAGATACGCAGTATTTT
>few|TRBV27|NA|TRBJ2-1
CASSFGRADEQFF
TGTGCCAGCAGTTTTGGTAGGGCTGATGAGCAGTTCTTC
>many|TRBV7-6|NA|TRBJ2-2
CASSSGYRELFF
TGTGCCAGCAGCTCAGGGTACCGGGAGCTGTTTTTT
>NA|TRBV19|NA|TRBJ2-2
CASELNTGELFF
TGTGCCAGCGAATTGAACACCGGGGAGCTGTTTTTT
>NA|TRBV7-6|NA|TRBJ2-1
CASSFSGENEQFF
TGTGCCAGCAGCTTCTCAGGGGAAAATGAGCAGTTCTTC
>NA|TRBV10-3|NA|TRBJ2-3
CAISESGSTDTQYF
TGTGCCATCAGTGAGTCGGGCAGCACAGATACGCAGTATTTT
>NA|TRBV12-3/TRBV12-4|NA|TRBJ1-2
CASSPLGQLYGYTF
TGTGCCAGCAGTCCACTGGGACAACTCTATGGCTACACCTTC
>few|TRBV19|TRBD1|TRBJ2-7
CASSIGRGQFEQYF
TGTGCCAGTAGTATAGGCAGGGGGCAGTTCGAGCAGTACTTC
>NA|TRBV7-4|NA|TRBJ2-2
CASTLSGSNTGELFF
TGTGCCAGCACCCTTAGCGGTTCGAACACCGGGGAGCTGTTTTTT
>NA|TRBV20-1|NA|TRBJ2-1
CSARSRLPYKDEQFF
TGCAGTGCTAGATCCAGGCTCCCGTATAAGGATGAGCAGTTCTTC
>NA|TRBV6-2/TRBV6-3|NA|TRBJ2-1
CASSTPLEPPYNEQFF
TGTGCCAGCAGTACTCCTCTAGAGCCCCCCTACAATGAGCAGTTCTTC
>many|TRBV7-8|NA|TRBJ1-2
CASSLPAMDSRYGYTF
TGTGCCAGCAGCTTACCTGCCATGGACAGCCGCTATGGCTACACCTTC
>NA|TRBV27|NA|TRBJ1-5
CASSFSPGGHRQPQHF
TGTGCCAGCAGTTTTTCCCCGGGGGGCCATCGCCAGCCCCAGCATTTT
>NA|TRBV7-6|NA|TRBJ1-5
CASSLDFYQPQHF
TGTGCCAGCAGCTTGGATTTTTATCAGCCCCAGCATTTT
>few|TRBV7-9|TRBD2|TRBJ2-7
CASSGSGLAGAYEQYF
TGTGCCAGCAGCGGATCGGGACTAGCGGGAGCCTACGAGCAGTACTTC
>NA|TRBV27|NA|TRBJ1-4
CASSAYGYNEKLFF
TGTGCCAGCAGTGCCTACGGATATAATGAAAAACTGTTTTTT
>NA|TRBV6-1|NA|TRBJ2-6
CASSELGANVLTF
TGTGCCAGCAGTGAACTTGGGGCCAACGTCCTGACTTTC
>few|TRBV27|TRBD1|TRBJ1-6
CASSKDRVASPLHF
TGTGCCAGCAGTAAGGACAGGGTCGCTTCACCCCTCCACTTT
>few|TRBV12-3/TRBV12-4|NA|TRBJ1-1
CASSFAGLNTEAFF
TGTGCCAGCAGTTTCGCAGGGTTGAACACTGAAGCTTTCTTT
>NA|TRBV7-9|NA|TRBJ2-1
CASSLGGQPSYNEQFF
TGTGCCAGCAGCTTAGGTGGGCAGCCTTCCTACAATGAGCAGTTCTTC
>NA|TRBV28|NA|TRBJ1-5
CASSNLEDQPQHF
TGTGCCAGCAGTAACTTAGAGGACCAGCCCCAGCATTTT
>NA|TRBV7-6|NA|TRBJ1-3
CASSLAGNSGNTIYF
TGTGCCAGCAGCTTGGCAGGGAACTCTGGAAACACCATATATTTT
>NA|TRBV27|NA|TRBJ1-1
CASSLSKITEAFF
TGTGCCAGCAGTTTATCCAAAATCACTGAAGCTTTCTTT
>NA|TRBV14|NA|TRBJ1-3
CASSQETGGAGNTIYF
TGTGCCAGCAGCCAAGAAACAGGAGGGGCTGGAAACACCATATATTTT
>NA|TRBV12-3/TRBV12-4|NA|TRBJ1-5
CASSSGVPEDMAQHF
TGTGCCAGCAGTTCTGGTGTACCCGAGGATATGGCCCAGCATTTT
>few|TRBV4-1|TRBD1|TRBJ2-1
CASSPRTGHEQFF
TGCGCCAGCAGCCCCCGGACAGGCCATGAGCAGTTCTTC
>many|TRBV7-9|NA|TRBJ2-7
CASSLEPYEQYF
TGTGCCAGCAGCTTAGAGCCCTACGAGCAGTACTTC